This TCR beta chain is drawn from a study of cytomegalovirus exposure and HLA in healthy donors. Study findings and constraints: In a later analysis, compared with equally common non-associated chains, HLA-associated beta chains were more expanded. In a later analysis, specific HLA alleles were associated with 16,000 or so TCR beta sequences at a 0.05 false discovery rate. From TCR beta sequences, most subjects' HLA-A and HLA-B alleles were reportedly predicted accurately.

CDR3 length: 16 residues. The junction had 7 bases not matched to a gene; V was cut back by 2 bases and J by 2 bases. Germline V gene sequence: CDR1 MGHDK, CDR2 SYGVNS. The primer mix had 60 Vbeta and 13 Jbeta primers. The method was immunoSEQ multiplex PCR; TCRdb's version includes in-frame clones alone and lacks a portion of them. The sample has some 180,000 clones, roughly 79% seen once. Concerning this clone: As yet, its antigen is unknown.

The rearrangement joins TRBV25-1 to TRBJ2-7, with 9 positions matching TRBD1. The receptor comes from a man aged 25 to 45 in good health and CMV-seronegative. The sequenced sample consisted of PBMCs. The chain's CDR3 is CASSETPGQGPYEQYF. The CDR3 nucleotides read TGTGCCAGCAGTGAAACCCCGGGACAGGGTCCCTACGAGCAGTACTTC.